A selection of T cell receptor beta chains follows, all from one sample in a study of T cell responses to AZD1222 COVID-19 vaccine. Profiled with immunoSEQ multiplex PCR; TCRdb holds only in-frame clones, not every one. The sample lists about 72,000 clones, 89% occurring once. Sequenced here: peripheral blood, sampled 28 days after the second AZD1222 dose. The receptor set was obtained from an adult who received the AZD1222 COVID-19 vaccine. Each CDR3 is given with its conserved first and last residue. A D gene is named only where the DNA matches it firmly. Expanded clones are given a class, and other clones once, few, many or no size at all.

size	V	D	J	CDR3	DNA
-	TRBV11-2	-	TRBJ2-2	CASSFTPRQDPNTGELFF	TGTGCCAGCAGCTTTACCCCCAGACAGGACCCGAACACCGGGGAGCTGTTTTTT
-	TRBV29-1	-	TRBJ1-2	CSVGGHTYGYTF	TGCAGCGTGGGCGGACACACTTATGGCTACACCTTC
-	TRBV19	-	TRBJ1-1	CASSRSTGRSHAFF	TGTGCCAGTAGTAGGAGTACAGGGAGAAGTCATGCTTTCTTT
-	TRBV6-5	-	TRBJ2-7	CASSSFPLASYEQYF	TGTGCCAGCAGTTCATTCCCACTAGCCTCCTACGAGCAGTACTTC
-	TRBV3-1/TRBV3-2	-	TRBJ1-4	CASSHGAGELFF	TGTGCCAGCAGCCACGGGGCAGGGGAACTGTTTTTT
-	TRBV7-2	-	TRBJ1-1	CASSLQGIGKAFF	TGTGCCAGCAGCTTACAGGGGATTGGGAAAGCTTTCTTT
-	TRBV12-3/TRBV12-4	-	TRBJ1-1	CASSLEENTEAFF	TGTGCCAGCAGTTTGGAGGAGAACACTGAAGCTTTCTTT
-	TRBV5-1	TRBD2	TRBJ2-1	CASSPGAGGPGEQFF	TGCGCCAGCAGCCCCGGGGCGGGAGGGCCTGGTGAGCAGTTCTTC
-	TRBV14	-	TRBJ1-1	CASSQWLNTEAFF	TGTGCCAGCAGCCAATGGCTGAACACTGAAGCTTTCTTT
-	TRBV5-5	TRBD1	TRBJ2-7	CASSTGQGQRSYEQYF	TGTGCCAGCAGCACTGGACAGGGGCAGAGGTCCTACGAGCAGTACTTC
-	TRBV12-3/TRBV12-4	-	TRBJ1-1	CASRKMNTEAFF	TGTGCCAGCAGAAAAATGAACACTGAAGCTTTCTTT
-	TRBV6-5	-	TRBJ1-1	CASSSLRGNTEAFF	TGTGCCAGCAGCTCGCTCCGGGGGAACACTGAAGCTTTCTTT
-	TRBV10-3	-	TRBJ2-7	CAISEKQAPYEQYF	TGTGCCATCAGTGAGAAACAGGCCCCCTACGAGCAGTACTTC
-	TRBV21-1	-	TRBJ1-5	CASSKAPPRGSQPQHF	TGTGCCAGCAGCAAAGCTCCCCCGCGGGGGAGTCAGCCCCAGCATTTT
-	TRBV11-2	TRBD2	TRBJ2-7	CASSLVGGYEQYF	TGTGCCAGCAGCTTAGTCGGGGGGTACGAGCAGTACTTC
once	TRBV9	TRBD2	TRBJ2-1	CASSEGLAAGEQFF	TGTGCCAGCAGCGAGGGACTAGCAGCGGGTGAGCAGTTCTTC
-	TRBV6-2/TRBV6-3	-	TRBJ2-7	CASSYEGGGSYEQYF	TGTGCCAGCAGTTACGAGGGTGGGGGCTCCTACGAGCAGTACTTC
-	TRBV6-5	-	TRBJ2-7	CASRRDSHEQYF	TGTGCCAGCAGACGAGACAGCCACGAGCAGTACTTC
-	TRBV28	TRBD2	TRBJ2-1	CASSLGLAGEGEQFF	TGTGCCAGCAGCCTCGGACTAGCGGGAGAAGGGGAGCAGTTCTTC
-	TRBV3-1/TRBV3-2	TRBD1	TRBJ1-6	CASSHGRLFGGQSSYNSPLHF	TGTGCCAGCAGCCATGGGAGATTGTTTGGGGGACAGAGCTCCTATAATTCACCCCTCCACTTT
-	TRBV7-9	TRBD2	TRBJ2-7	CASSYGTTEYEQYF	TGTGCCAGCAGCTACGGGACTACCGAATACGAGCAGTACTTC
-	TRBV7-2	-	TRBJ2-3	CASSFLGTSGVTDTQYF	TGTGCCAGCAGCTTCCTCGGGACCTCCGGAGTCACAGATACGCAGTATTTT
-	TRBV11-1	TRBD2	TRBJ2-1	CASSLGTSNLGDEQFF	TGTGCCAGCAGCTTAGGGACTAGCAACCTAGGGGATGAGCAGTTCTTC
-	TRBV11-3	TRBD1	TRBJ2-5	CASSPFGTGDPQYF	TGTGCCAGCAGCCCCTTCGGGACAGGGGACCCCCAGTACTTC
-	TRBV19	TRBD1	TRBJ1-1	CASTNLGRTGNTEAFF	TGTGCCAGTACCAACCTGGGCAGGACAGGGAACACTGAAGCTTTCTTT
-	TRBV7-9	-	TRBJ1-6	CASSLGESPLHF	TGTGCCAGCAGCTTAGGGGAATCACCCCTCCACTTT
once	TRBV27	-	TRBJ2-7	CASSLATGSHEQYF	TGTGCCAGCAGTTTAGCAACAGGGTCCCACGAGCAGTACTTC
few	TRBV7-2	-	TRBJ1-2	CASSLESRNYGYTF	TGTGCCAGCAGCTTAGAGTCCCGGAACTATGGCTACACCTTC
few	TRBV7-2	-	TRBJ1-1	CASSLTTNTEAFF	TGTGCCAGCAGCCTGACAACGAACACTGAAGCTTTCTTT
-	TRBV28	-	TRBJ2-7	CASSLYAGSYEQYF	TGTGCCAGCAGTTTATATGCAGGTTCCTACGAGCAGTACTTC